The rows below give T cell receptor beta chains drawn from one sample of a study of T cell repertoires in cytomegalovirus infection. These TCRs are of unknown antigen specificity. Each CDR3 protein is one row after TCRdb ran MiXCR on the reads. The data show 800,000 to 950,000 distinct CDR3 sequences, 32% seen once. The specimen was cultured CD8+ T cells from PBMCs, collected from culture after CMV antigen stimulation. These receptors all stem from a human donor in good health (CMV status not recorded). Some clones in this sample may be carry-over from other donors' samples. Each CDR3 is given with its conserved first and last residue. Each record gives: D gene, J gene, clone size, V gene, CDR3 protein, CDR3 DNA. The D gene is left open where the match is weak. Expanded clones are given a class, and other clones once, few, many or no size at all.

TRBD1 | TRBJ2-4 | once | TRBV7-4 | CASSAPGQKKLAKNIQYF | TGTGCCAGCAGCGCTCCGGGACAGAAAAAGTTAGCCAAAAACATTCAGTACTTC
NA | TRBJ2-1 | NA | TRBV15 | CATGLAGKSNEQLF | TGTGCCACCGGGTTGGCAGGGAAGAGCAATGAGCAGCTCTTC
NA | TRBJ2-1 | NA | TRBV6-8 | CASSKGPDYNEQFF | TGTGCCAGCAGTAAGGGACCGGATTACAATGAGCAGTTCTTC
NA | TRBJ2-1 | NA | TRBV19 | CASREGAPYNEQFF | TGTGCCAGTAGGGAGGGGGCCCCCTACAATGAGCAGTTCTTC
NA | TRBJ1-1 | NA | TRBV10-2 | CASSVPYTEAFF | TGCGCCAGCAGTGTTCCGTACACTGAAGCTTTCTTT
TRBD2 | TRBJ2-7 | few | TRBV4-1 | CASSQELAGLYYEQYF | TGCGCCAGCAGCCAAGAACTAGCGGGGCTCTACTACGAGCAGTACTTC
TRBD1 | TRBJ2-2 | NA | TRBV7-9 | CASSQNRDSANTGELFF | TGTGCCAGCAGCCAGAACCGGGACAGCGCGAACACCGGGGAGCTGTTTTTT
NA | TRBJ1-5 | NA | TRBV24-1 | CATSEGDRQPQHF | TGTGCCACCAGTGAGGGCGATCGACAGCCCCAGCATTTT
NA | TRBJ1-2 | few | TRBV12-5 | CASGLGAANYGYTF | TGTGCTAGTGGTTTGGGAGCAGCTAACTATGGCTACACCTTC
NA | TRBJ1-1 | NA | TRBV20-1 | CSAQWGAEAFF | TGCAGTGCCCAGTGGGGGGCTGAAGCTTTCTTT
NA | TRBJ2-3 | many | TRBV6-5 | CASSYLGHSTDTQYF | TGTGCCAGCAGTTACTTGGGGCACAGCACAGATACGCAGTATTTT
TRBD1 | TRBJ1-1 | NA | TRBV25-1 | CASRDRGSSTEAFF | TGTGCCAGCAGGGACAGGGGATCGAGCACTGAAGCTTTCTTT
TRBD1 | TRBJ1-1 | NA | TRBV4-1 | CASSRIPGQLDEAFF | TGCGCCAGCAGCCGTATACCGGGACAGTTGGATGAAGCTTTCTTT
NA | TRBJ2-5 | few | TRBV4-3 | CASSRDGGETQYF | TGCGCCAGCAGCCGTGACGGCGGGGAGACCCAGTACTTC
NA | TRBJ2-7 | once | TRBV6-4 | CASSDSIRGTVSYEQYF | TGTGCCAGCAGTGACTCAATCCGGGGGACCGTGTCCTACGAGCAGTACTTC
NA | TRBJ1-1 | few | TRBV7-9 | CASSHDTGWTTEAFF | TGTGCCAGCAGCCATGACACGGGTTGGACCACTGAAGCTTTCTTT